This TCR beta chain was recorded in a study of T cells in narcolepsy. Background on the study: Patients with NT1 or NT2 and healthy control donors were enrolled.

On this clone: Its specificity is unknown.

Sequenced by immunoSEQ multiplex PCR; TCRdb stores in-frame clones only, minus some. The sample lists about 40,000 clones, 88% occurring once. Study conclusions and caveats: In some patient and control memory CD4+ samples, autoreactive clones were absent. Autoreactive clonotypes reportedly recurred in blood of same and different patients, not controls. Autoreactive HCRT-specific and TRIB2-specific clonotypes were marked in same-patient CSF-versus-blood CD4+ comparisons.

Germline V gene lookup returns CDR1 LNHDA and CDR2 SQIVND (reference sequence). V lost 4 bases to trimming and J lost 2 bases, with 18 bases between them. There are 16 residues in the CDR3. The chain has TRBV19 and TRBJ2-7; tentative D call: TRBD1 (6 bases). The source material was CD45RA- memory CD4+ T cells from PBMCs. The receptor was derived from a human donor with narcolepsy. CDR3 coding DNA: TGTGCCAGTAGTACCCAGGACAGTCGATCCGCCTACGAGCAGTACTTC. It is translated as CASSTQDSRSAYEQYF.